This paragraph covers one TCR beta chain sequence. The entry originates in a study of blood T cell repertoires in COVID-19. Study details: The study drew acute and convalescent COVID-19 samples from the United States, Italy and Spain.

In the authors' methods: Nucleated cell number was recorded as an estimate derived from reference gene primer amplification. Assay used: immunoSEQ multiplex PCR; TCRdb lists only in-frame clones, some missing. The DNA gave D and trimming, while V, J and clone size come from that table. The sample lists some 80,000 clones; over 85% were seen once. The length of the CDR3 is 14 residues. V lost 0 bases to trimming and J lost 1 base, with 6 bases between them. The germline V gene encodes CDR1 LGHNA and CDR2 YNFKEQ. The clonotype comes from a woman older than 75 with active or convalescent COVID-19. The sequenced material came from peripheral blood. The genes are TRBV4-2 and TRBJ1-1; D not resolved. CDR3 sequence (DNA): TGTGCCAGCAGCCAAGATCTCGGGAACACTGAAGCTTTCTTT. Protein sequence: CASSQDLGNTEAFF.